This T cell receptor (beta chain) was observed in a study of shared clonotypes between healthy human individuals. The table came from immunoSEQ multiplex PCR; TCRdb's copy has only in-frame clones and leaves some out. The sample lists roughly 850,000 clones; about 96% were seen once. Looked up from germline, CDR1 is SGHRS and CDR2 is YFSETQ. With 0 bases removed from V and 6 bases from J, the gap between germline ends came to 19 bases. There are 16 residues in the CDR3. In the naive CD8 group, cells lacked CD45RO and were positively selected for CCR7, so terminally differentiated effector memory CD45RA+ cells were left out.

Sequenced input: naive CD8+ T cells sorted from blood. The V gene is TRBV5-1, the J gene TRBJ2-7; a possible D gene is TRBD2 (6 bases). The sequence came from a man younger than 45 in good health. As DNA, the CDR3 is TGCGCCAGCAGCTTGGGGAGGGGCTTGGGTACCGTCGAGCAGTACTTC. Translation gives CASSLGRGLGTVEQYF.